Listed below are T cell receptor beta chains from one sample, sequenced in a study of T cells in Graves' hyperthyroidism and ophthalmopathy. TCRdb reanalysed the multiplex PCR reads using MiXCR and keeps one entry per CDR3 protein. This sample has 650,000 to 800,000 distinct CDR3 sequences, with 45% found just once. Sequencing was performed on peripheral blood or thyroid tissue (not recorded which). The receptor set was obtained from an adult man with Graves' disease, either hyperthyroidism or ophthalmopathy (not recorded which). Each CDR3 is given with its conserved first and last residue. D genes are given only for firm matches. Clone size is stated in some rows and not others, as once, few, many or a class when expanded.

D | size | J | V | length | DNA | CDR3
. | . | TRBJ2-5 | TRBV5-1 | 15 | TGCGCCAGCAGCTTGGGCGGAATCCTCGAAGAGACCCAGTACTTC | CASSLGGILEETQYF
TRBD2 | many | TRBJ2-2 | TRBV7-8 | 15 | TGTGCCAGCAGCGCTAGCGGGAGCTACACCGGGGAGCTGTTTTTT | CASSASGSYTGELFF
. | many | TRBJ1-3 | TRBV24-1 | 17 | TGTGCCACCAGTGATTCAAGGACGGGAAGCTCTGGAAACACCATATATTTT | CATSDSRTGSSGNTIYF
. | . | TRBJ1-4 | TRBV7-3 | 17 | TGTGCCAGCAGCTTAGCAGGGCTAGCTGGGGACAATGAAAAACTGTTTTTT | CASSLAGLAGDNEKLFF
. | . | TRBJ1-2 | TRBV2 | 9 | TGTGCCAGCGTCGAGGGCTGCACCTTC | CASVEGCTF
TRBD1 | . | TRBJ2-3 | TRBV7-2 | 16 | TGTGCCAGCAGCTCGAACAGGGGGAGCGGCACAGATACGCAGTATTTT | CASSSNRGSGTDTQYF
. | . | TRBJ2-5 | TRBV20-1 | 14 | TGCAGTGCTAGAGAGCCCTCCCGAGGGGAGACCCAGTACTTC | CSAREPSRGETQYF
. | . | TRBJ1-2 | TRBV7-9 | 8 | TGTGCCAGCAGTACGGACCGCTTC | CASSTDRF
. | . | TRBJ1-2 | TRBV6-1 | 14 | TGTGCCAGCAGTGAAGCGCTGGGGCAAGATGGCTACACCTTC | CASSEALGQDGYTF
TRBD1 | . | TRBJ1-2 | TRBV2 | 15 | TGTGCCAGCAGCCCCCGGGACAGACCTAACTATGGCTACACCTTC | CASSPRDRPNYGYTF
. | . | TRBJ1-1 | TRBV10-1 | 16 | TGCGCCAGCAGTGAGCGCAGGTTCGGGCTGGACACTGAAGCTTTCTTT | CASSERRFGLDTEAFF
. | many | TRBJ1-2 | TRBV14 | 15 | TGTGCCAGCAGCCAAGATCCCGGGCCCCTTTATGGCTACACCTTC | CASSQDPGPLYGYTF
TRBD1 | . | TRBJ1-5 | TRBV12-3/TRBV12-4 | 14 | TGTGCCGTCGGGGGGAACAGGGGGCTTCAGCCCCAGCATTTT | CAVGGNRGLQPQHF
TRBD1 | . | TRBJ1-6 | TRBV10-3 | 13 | TGTGCCATCGGGACAGGGCAGAATTCACCCCTCCACTTT | CAIGTGQNSPLHF
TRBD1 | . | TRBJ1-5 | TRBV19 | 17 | TGTGCCAGTAGTAACTCGGGACAGGGGCGGATAAAACAGCCCCAGCATTTT | CASSNSGQGRIKQPQHF
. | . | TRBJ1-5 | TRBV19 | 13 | TGTGCCAGAGTTGGCTATAGCAATCAGCCCCAGCATTTT | CARVGYSNQPQHF
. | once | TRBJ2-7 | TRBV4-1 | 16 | TGCGCCAGCAGCCAAGAAAGGGGGGGACAAAACTACGAGCAGTACTTC | CASSQERGGQNYEQYF
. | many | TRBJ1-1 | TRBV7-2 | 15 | TGTGCCAGCACACCTAACAGGGTCGGGAACACTGAAGCTTTCTTT | CASTPNRVGNTEAFF
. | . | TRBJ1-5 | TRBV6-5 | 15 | TGTGCCAGCAGACAGACAAGCTATAGCAATCAGCCCCAGCATTTT | CASRQTSYSNQPQHF
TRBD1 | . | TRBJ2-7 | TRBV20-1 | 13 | TGCAGTGCTGGTACAGGGGAAGGCTCCGAGCAGTACTTC | CSAGTGEGSEQYF
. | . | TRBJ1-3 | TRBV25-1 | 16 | TGTGCCAGCTTGGCCGGAAGGACTACCTCTGGAAACACCATATATTTT | CASLAGRTTSGNTIYF
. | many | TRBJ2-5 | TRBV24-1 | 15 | TGTGCCACCAGTGATTTGGCTCAGGATGGGGAGACCCAGTACTTC | CATSDLAQDGETQYF
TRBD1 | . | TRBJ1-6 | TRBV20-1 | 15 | TGCAGTGCAAAGCTTGGGACAGGGTTTTATTCACCCCTCCACTTT | CSAKLGTGFYSPLHF
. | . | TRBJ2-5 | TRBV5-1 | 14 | TGCGCCAGCAGCTTGTTCCTTCCCCAAGAGACCCAGTACTTC | CASSLFLPQETQYF
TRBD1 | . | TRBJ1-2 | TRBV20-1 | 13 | TGCAGTGCCCGGACAGGGGGCGCCTATGGCTACACCTTC | CSARTGGAYGYTF
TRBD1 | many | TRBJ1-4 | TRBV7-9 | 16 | TGTGCCAGCAGCTCCCCCCTCGGACAGGATAACGGAAAACTGTTTTTT | CASSSPLGQDNGKLFF
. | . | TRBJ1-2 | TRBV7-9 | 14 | TGTGCCAGCAGAGCATTACAGGGTAGTCATGGCTACACCTTC | CASRALQGSHGYTF
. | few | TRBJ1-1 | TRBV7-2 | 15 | TGTGCCAGCAGTCTGGACGGCAACATGAACACTGAAGCTTTCTTT | CASSLDGNMNTEAFF
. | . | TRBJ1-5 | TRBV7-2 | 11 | TGTGCCAGCAGCGACTCAGGGCCCCAGCATTTT | CASSDSGPQHF
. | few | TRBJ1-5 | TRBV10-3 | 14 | TGTGCCAGCCGACAGACCGGTAGCAATCAGCCCCAGCATTTT | CASRQTGSNQPQHF